This paragraph covers one T cell receptor beta chain sequence. This receptor's antigen is unknown. No per-base quality is available; no much larger clone lies one base away. For TCR beta library preparation, roughly 2 micrograms of genomic DNA were extracted from the cryopreserved PBMCs. Longitudinal blood samples from CLL patients on ibrutinib monotherapy underwent high-throughput TCR beta sequencing. The patients were enrolled in a single-center, open-label phase 2 trial of ibrutinib monotherapy. Each clonotype received, on average, 10x coverage in deep resolution sequencing performed on a MiSeq, where the target depth lay between 1 in 1 million and 1 in 200,000 T cells. TCR beta libraries were generated with the immunoSEQ hsTCRB Kit. On the authors' methods: The data were analyzed with ImmunoSEQ Analyzer and ImmunoSEQ Data Assistant, and V, D and J gene assignments followed IMGT definitions. Clonality, with values ranging from 0 to 1, was calculated as one minus the normalized Shannon entropy of productive rearrangement frequencies. Only overrepresented clonotypes making up at least 0.05% of each patient's repertoire were included in the public clonotype analysis. Some 13 age-matched healthy donor repertoires from immuneACCESS served as clonality controls. TCRdb re-hosts the immuneACCESS table, in-frame sequences only. Its copies lack some clones; in the studies checked, an unresolved V gene accounts for under half of them, and the cause for the rest is not known. The D gene and trimming were derived from the DNA, and the V and J assignments and clone size from that table. Counted in this sample were some 290,000 clones; about 80% of them appeared once. The ten largest clonotypes hold over 5% of the sample.

The source of the sample is a study of cytotoxic CD8 clonotypes in ibrutinib-treated CLL (dated by TCRdb to the early 2020s). Looking at the study overall: The cohort included roughly 15 treatment-naive and approximately eleven relapsed/refractory patients; about 18 were IGHV unmutated. Partial responses were observed in approximately 24 patients and complete responses in 2; after a median follow-up of about 69 months, remission was maintained in roughly 15 patients and progression was observed in approximately 12. Response samples were taken after a median of roughly eleven months on treatment, ranging from roughly 6 to 36 months. On average, each sample yielded hundreds of thousands of productive templates and 94,082 productive rearrangements. Longitudinal samples were available for about 30% of the roughly 90 trial participants. Cryopreserved peripheral blood mononuclear cells were collected before treatment, at response, and at either disease progression or sustained remission. Results and caveats for the whole study, not just this receptor: Sampling times were not matched between patients in sustained remission and patients whose disease was progressing, and lymph node repertoires were not examined. Baseline clonality exceeded that of age-matched healthy donors and correlated strongly with circulating CD8+ T-cell counts. At ibrutinib response clonality went up, during sustained remission it held steady, and at progression it dropped back toward baseline. Public clonotypes were rare and either contracted or stayed stable during treatment, and the rise in clonality at ibrutinib response reflected the expansion of private clonotypes.

CDR1 LNHNV and CDR2 YYDKDF are derived from the germline V gene (reference sequence). A distance of 10 bases separates the germline ends of V and J, which lose 0 bases and 2 bases respectively. The CDR3 holds 15 amino acids from the cysteine to the phenylalanine. The retained sequence is limited to the CDR3, 45 bases, with the frame set at the first base. This clonotype was obtained from a human donor with chronic lymphocytic leukemia. The source material was PBMCs, sampled before ibrutinib treatment. The chain links TRBV15 with TRBJ1-1, and possibly TRBD1, on 6 matching bases. The nucleotide sequence is given as TGTGCCACCAGCAGAGATCCACAGGGAAACACTGAAGCTTTCTTT. It translates to CATSRDPQGNTEAFF.